This TCR beta chain was retrieved from a study of blood T cell repertoires in COVID-19. Study summary: Acute and convalescent COVID-19 samples came from the United States, Italy and Spain. PBMCs, B-cell-depleted T cells, or T cells provided the cDNA or gDNA that made up the material.

Original handling: Estimation of nucleated cell counts was performed using reference gene primer amplification. The repertoire was sequenced with immunoSEQ multiplex PCR; TCRdb's copy has only in-frame clones and lacks some. V and J calls and clone size come straight from that table; D and trimming were deduced from the DNA. Of about 200,000 clones in the sample, about 93% were seen once. Seattle patients were enrolled while actively infected and followed longitudinally. The specimen was peripheral blood. The sequence was obtained from a man in his sixties with COVID-19, enrolled during active disease.

The CDR3: CASSSGGINTEAFF. DNA for the CDR3: TGTGCCAGCAGCTCAGGAGGGATCAACACTGAAGCTTTCTTT. This sequence joins TRBV11-3 and TRBJ1-1; unclear D gene. This CDR3 is 14 amino acids long. The V gene lost 4 bases and the J gene lost 2 bases, with 11 bases spanning the gap. From germline, CDR1 is SGHNT and CDR2 YENEEA.